What follows are 27 T cell receptor beta chains derived from one specimen sequenced in a study of blood T cell repertoires in COVID-19. This table comes from immunoSEQ multiplex PCR, and its TCRdb copy is limited to in-frame clones, with some not included. The sample includes roughly 220,000 clones, 80% to 85% of them seen just once. The sample was peripheral blood. Source of these receptors: a woman aged 30 to 39 who had recovered from COVID-19.

The chain combines TRBV7-6 with TRBJ2-1; 13 nucleotides match TRBD2. Germline V lookup: CDR1 SGHVS, CDR2 FNYEAQ. The V gene end was trimmed by 0 bases and the J gene end by 4 bases; junction bases not matched to a gene: 0. The CDR3 is made up of 16 amino acids. The CDR3 coding sequence is TGTGCCAGCAGCTTAGCGACTAGCGGGGGGTACAATGAGCAGTTCTTC. Protein sequence: CASSLATSGGYNEQFF.

The J gene is TRBJ2-7, the V gene TRBV27; 11 bases line up with TRBD1. The V gene end was trimmed by 5 bases and the J gene end by 5 bases; junction bases not matched to a gene: 5. The germline V gene encodes CDR1 MNHEY and CDR2 SMNVEV (reference sequence). The CDR3 extends over 14 amino acids. The CDR3 DNA reads TGTGCCAGCAGTCAGGACAGGGGGCGCAACGAGCAGTACTTC. Translated: CASSQDRGRNEQYF.

The chain uses TRBV7-2 and TRBJ2-3; D unresolved. This CDR3 region has 14 residues. Deletions cut 5 bases from V and 0 bases from J, with 9 bases between. Looked up from germline, CDR1 is SGHTA and CDR2 is FQGNSA. The CDR3 region has the DNA TGTGCCAGCAGCGCCTACCCTAGCACAGATACGCAGTATTTT. The encoded protein is CASSAYPSTDTQYF.

The chain has TRBV9 and TRBJ2-7; unclear D gene. This CDR3 comprises 14 residues. Germline assignment: CDR1 SGDLS and CDR2 YYNGEE. Trimming took off 0 bases at V and 2 bases at J, with 9 bases between the two ends. The CDR3 spells CASSVAFSTYEQYF. The CDR3 nucleotides are TGTGCCAGCAGCGTAGCTTTCAGTACCTACGAGCAGTACTTC.

J is TRBJ2-3 and V is TRBV19; 8 nucleotides agree with TRBD1. Germline lookup yields CDR1 LNHDA and CDR2 SQIVND (reference sequence). With 11 bases clipped from V and 5 bases from J, the junction kept 6 bases outside the gene matches. The length of the CDR3 is 12 residues. CDR3 region: CAVGTGGDTQYF. For the CDR3, the DNA is TGTGCCGTAGGGACAGGCGGAGATACGCAGTATTTT.

This sequence joins TRBV7-3 and TRBJ2-1; 8 bases align to TRBD2. Germline CDR1 SGHTA, CDR2 FQGTGA. The V gene end was trimmed by 4 bases and the J gene end by 3 bases; junction bases not matched to a gene: 5. CDR3 length: 15 amino acids. This CDR3 reads CASSYSGSYYNEQFF. Here the CDR3 DNA reads TGTGCCAGCAGCTACAGCGGGAGTTACTACAATGAGCAGTTCTTC. Together with reference TRBV7-3 and TRBJ2-1, the CDR3 gives the full variable domain: GAGVSQTPSNKVTEKGKYVELRCDPISGHTALYWYRQSLGQGPEFLIYFQGTGAADDSGLPNDRFFAVRPEGSVSTLKIQRTERGDSAVYLCASSYSGSYYNEQFFGPGTRLTVL.

The rearrangement links TRBV19 to TRBJ2-1, with a weak D call TRBD1 (6 bases). V lost 1 base and J 6 bases, leaving 13 bases between the germline ends. Germline V gives CDR1 LNHDA, CDR2 SQIVND (reference sequence). The length of the CDR3 is 15 residues. The CDR3 bases are TGTGCCAGTAGTATAGGGAGAAGGGGGATCAATGAGCAGTTCTTC. Residues: CASSIGRRGINEQFF.

This clone was recorded a few times. The chain uses TRBV27 and TRBJ2-1; the D is unclear. CDR1 MNHEY and CDR2 SMNVEV come from the germline V gene (reference sequence). The CDR3 covers 16 residues. The V and J ends lost 0 bases and 3 bases respectively, with 12 bases between them. The CDR3 region is CASSLSSAILYNEQFF. The CDR3 bases are TGTGCCAGCAGTTTATCATCCGCTATTCTCTACAATGAGCAGTTCTTC.

V usage is TRBV28 and J usage is TRBJ1-1; D possibly corresponds to TRBD1 (6 bases). Trimming left V 2 bases short and J 6 bases short, with 13 bases between. Per the germline V gene, CDR1 is MDHEN and CDR2 is SYDVKM. The CDR3 length is 14 residues. The CDR3 DNA reads as TGTGCCAGCAGTTTAATCGGGACAAATTCTGAAGCTTTCTTT. It yields the protein CASSLIGTNSEAFF.

The V and J genes are TRBV28 and TRBJ2-7; 8 bases are shared with TRBD2. After removal of 6 bases from V and 6 bases from J, the junction contained 7 bases not matched to a gene. The CDR3 spans 13 residues. Germline V CDR1 and CDR2: MDHEN, SYDVKM. The chain's CDR3 is CASRISGSIEQYF. In DNA form, the CDR3 reads TGTGCCAGCAGGATCAGCGGGAGCATCGAGCAGTACTTC.

This clone was observed once. This chain uses TRBV4-1 with TRBJ1-3, with TRBD1 matching over 11 bases. This CDR3 comprises 19 residues. Germline CDR1 MGHRA, CDR2 YSYEKL. J lost 0 bases, V lost 2 bases, and 9 bases had no gene match. In DNA form, the CDR3 reads TGCGCCAGCAGCCAAACTACCACCGGGACAGGGGGCTCTGGAAACACCATATATTTT. Translating it yields CASSQTTTGTGGSGNTIYF.

This clone showed up many times. The same CDR3 can be traced to other DNA sequences in this sample. The V and J genes are TRBV28 and TRBJ1-4; D remains ambiguous. V lost 3 bases, J lost 5 bases, and 10 bases lay in between. CDR3 length: 14 residues. The V gene's germline CDR1 is MDHEN and CDR2 SYDVKM. The CDR3 spells CASSFSGNNEKLFF. The DNA of the CDR3 is TGTGCCAGCAGTTTCTCGGGAAACAATGAAAAACTGTTTTTT.

This clone was observed a handful of times. This chain joins TRBV28 and TRBJ2-7; D perhaps matches TRBD1 (6 bases). Germline loops: CDR1 MDHEN, CDR2 SYDVKM. V was cut by 6 bases and J by 4 bases, with 19 bases left in between. The CDR3 length is 15 residues. The CDR3 sequence is CASSAGVLLPYEQYF. The CDR3 bases are TGTGCCAGCAGCGCAGGGGTCCTGTTACCTTACGAGCAGTACTTC.

As for this clone: One end of the junction is discordant with germline, which a read error may explain. This same CDR3 is encoded by further DNA sequences in the sample. The V call is TRBV28, the J call TRBJ1-1; D call uncertain. This CDR3 is 18 amino acids long. From germline, CDR1 is MDHEN and CDR2 SYDVKM. The CDR3 nucleotides are TGTGCCAGCAGTTCCATAGGATCCTGGGAGCAGGAGGAAACTGAGGCTTTCTTT. This translates into CASSSIGSWEQEETEAFF.

Here the CDR3 reads CASSGGYYGYTF. The CDR3 bases are TGTGCCAGCAGTGGGGGGTACTATGGCTACACCTTC. The V and J genes are TRBV5-6 and TRBJ1-2; perhaps TRBD1 as D (5 bases). CDR1 and CDR2 from the germline V gene are SGHDT and YYEEEE. The ends were cut back, 5 bases at V and 3 bases at J, with 8 bases in the middle. The CDR3 is made up of 12 amino acids.

CDR3 DNA: TGCAGCGTTGCCTATCTAGCGGAAGAGGGCGAGCAGTACTTC. Translated: CSVAYLAEEGEQYF. The V call is TRBV29-1, the J call TRBJ2-7; 7 bases map to TRBD2. The trim removed 4 bases at V and 6 bases at J, leaving 12 bases unmatched. CDR1 is SQVTM, CDR2 ANQGSEA, per germline. The CDR3 extends over 14 amino acids.

The chain couples TRBV19 to TRBJ2-7, with a weak D call TRBD2 (6 bases). This CDR3 has 14 amino acids. Germline assignment: CDR1 LNHDA and CDR2 SQIVND (reference sequence). V shed 2 bases and J shed 2 bases, with 10 bases lying between them. The CDR3 sequence is CASSITSRTYEQYF. CDR3 nucleotides: TGTGCCAGTAGTATAACTAGCAGAACCTACGAGCAGTACTTC.

This clone was found a few times. The V gene is TRBV4-2, the J gene TRBJ2-5, with D perhaps matching TRBD2 (5 bases). The CDR3 runs 15 residues. The germline V gene has CDR1 LGHNA and CDR2 YNFKEQ. The ends were cut back, 4 bases at V and 1 base at J, with 13 bases in the middle. In DNA form, the CDR3 reads TGTGCCAGCAGCCCCTTTGGGAGCAGCCAAGAGACCCAGTACTTC. Its protein is CASSPFGSSQETQYF.

J is TRBJ2-7 and V is TRBV29-1; D gene uncertain. Trimming shortened V by 0 bases and J by 3 bases, and 12 bases separated the two germline ends. The germline gives CDR1 SQVTM, CDR2 ANQGSEA. There are 14 residues in the CDR3. The CDR3 region has the DNA TGCAGCGTTGAAGATACCTCCACTTACTACGAGCAGTACTTC. Amino acids: CSVEDTSTYYEQYF.

V and J are TRBV7-9 and TRBJ2-1, with 12 positions matching TRBD2. The junction had 3 bases not matched to a gene; V was cut back by 5 bases and J by 4 bases. CDR3 length: 15 amino acids. Germline V gives CDR1 SEHNR, CDR2 FQNEAQ (reference sequence). CDR3 sequence reads: CASSPGLAGYNEQFF. The CDR3 coding sequence is TGTGCCAGCAGCCCGGGACTAGCGGGTTACAATGAGCAGTTCTTC. The whole variable domain, filled in from reference TRBV7-9 and TRBJ2-1, reads DTGVSQNPRHKITKRGQNVTFRCDPISEHNRLYWYRQTLGQGPEFLTYFQNEAQLEKSRLLSDRFSAERPKGSFSTLEIQRTEQGDSAMYLCASSPGLAGYNEQFFGPGTRLTVL.

This sequence joins TRBV2 and TRBJ1-5, with 7 nucleotides matching TRBD1. The CDR3 loop spans 14 amino acids. V dropped 4 bases and J dropped 6; count of bases not matched to a gene: 6. Germline V gives CDR1 SNHLY, CDR2 FYNNEI. The CDR3 loop reads CASSGDRETQPQHF. CDR3 sequence (DNA): TGTGCCAGCAGTGGAGACAGGGAGACTCAGCCCCAGCATTTT.

On this clone: Additional DNA sequences in this sample encode the identical CDR3. V is TRBV7-3 and J is TRBJ1-1; D perhaps matches TRBD1 (5 bases). CDR3 length: 14 residues. V lost 5 bases, J lost 5 bases, and 15 bases lay in between. Per germline, CDR1 SGHTA and CDR2 FQGTGA. The CDR3 DNA reads as TGTGCCAGCAGCCCCGGGCAGGGTGGAACTGAAGCTTTCTTT. Translated, it gives CASSPGQGGTEAFF.

The rearrangement links TRBV6-2 or TRBV6-3 to TRBJ2-7; D is possibly TRBD1 (5 bases). Germline CDR1 and CDR2: MNHEY and SVGEGT. Trimming cost V 4 bases and J 6 bases, with 10 bases left between them. This CDR3 is 12 amino acids long. CDR3 protein: CASSSQGAEQYF. CDR3 in DNA: TGTGCCAGCAGTTCTCAGGGCGCCGAGCAGTACTTC.

This clone was seen a handful of times. The J gene is TRBJ1-2, the V gene TRBV19, with 8 bases lining up with TRBD1. The CDR3 is made up of 14 amino acids. Germline trimming cut 8 bases from V and 4 bases from J; bases unmatched to any gene: 9. The germline CDR1 and CDR2 sequences are LNHDA and SQIVND (reference sequence). The CDR3 here is CASSSQGATYGYTF. The CDR3 DNA reads TGTGCCAGTTCCTCCCAGGGGGCTACCTATGGCTACACCTTC.

The rearrangement links TRBV20-1 to TRBJ1-5; 7 bases align to TRBD1. CDR3 length: 14 residues. In germline, CDR1 is DFQATT, CDR2 SNEGSKA (reference sequence). V dropped 3 bases and J dropped 2; count of bases not matched to a gene: 4. The CDR3 sequence is CSASLTGGNQPQHF. As DNA, the CDR3 is TGCAGTGCTAGTCTTACAGGGGGCAATCAGCCCCAGCATTTT.

This clone was seen just once. The chain carries TRBV9 and TRBJ2-2, with a possible D match to TRBD2 (5 bases). Trimming took off 4 bases at V and 5 bases at J, with 12 bases between the two ends. This CDR3 is 14 amino acids long. Germline lookup yields CDR1 SGDLS and CDR2 YYNGEE. CDR3 amino acids: CASSPRTSTGELFF. CDR3 DNA sequence: TGTGCCAGCAGCCCCCGGACTTCTACCGGGGAGCTGTTTTTT.

In its sample, this clone was seen once. The J gene is TRBJ2-3, the V gene TRBV18; a weak D match, TRBD2 (5 bases). Trimming cost V 3 bases and J 2 bases, with 24 bases left between them. There are 19 residues in the CDR3. Germline V gene lookup returns CDR1 KGHSH and CDR2 LQKENI. This chain's CDR3 is CASSPPIPGVPPDTDTQYF. The CDR3, as DNA: TGTGCCAGCTCACCCCCAATCCCCGGGGTCCCCCCGGACACAGATACGCAGTATTTT.